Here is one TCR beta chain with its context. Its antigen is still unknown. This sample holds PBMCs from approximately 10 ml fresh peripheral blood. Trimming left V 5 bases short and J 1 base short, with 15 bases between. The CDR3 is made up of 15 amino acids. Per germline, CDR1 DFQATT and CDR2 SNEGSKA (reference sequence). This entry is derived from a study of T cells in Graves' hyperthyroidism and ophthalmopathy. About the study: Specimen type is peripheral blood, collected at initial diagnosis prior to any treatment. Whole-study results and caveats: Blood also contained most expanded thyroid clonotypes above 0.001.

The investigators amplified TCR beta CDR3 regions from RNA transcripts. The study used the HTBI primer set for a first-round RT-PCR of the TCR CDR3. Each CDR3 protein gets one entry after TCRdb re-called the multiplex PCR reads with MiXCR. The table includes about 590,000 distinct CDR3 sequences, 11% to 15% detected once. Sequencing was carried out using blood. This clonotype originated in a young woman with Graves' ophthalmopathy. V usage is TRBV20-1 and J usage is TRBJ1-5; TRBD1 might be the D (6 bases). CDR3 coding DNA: TGCAGTGCTCGTAGCAGACAGGCGAGCAATCAGCCCCAGCATTTT. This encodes CSARSRQASNQPQHF.